Below are 25 T cell receptor beta chains sequenced from a single sample in a study of PD-1 blockade in classical Hodgkin lymphoma. Relapse after autologous stem cell transplantation occurred in every patient, and brentuximab vedotin exposure varied. Measured with immunoSEQ multiplex PCR; TCRdb has only the in-frame clones, and not every one. The data show fewer than 45,000 clones, 60% to 85% seen once. The sample consisted of peripheral blood mononuclear cells (PBMCs), taken at baseline. Every receptor here comes from a human donor with classical Hodgkin lymphoma.

V usage is TRBV27 and J usage is TRBJ1-5; D not resolved. The CDR3 has 16 amino acids. Trimming pared 4 bases from V and 5 bases from J, leaving 18 bases between. Germline lookup yields CDR1 MNHEY and CDR2 SMNVEV (reference sequence). CDR3 nucleotides: TGTGCCAGCAGTTCCCTGGACCTGGGCCTTGATCAGCCCCAGCATTTT. This gives the protein CASSSLDLGLDQPQHF.

This clone occurred once. The rearrangement joins TRBV2 to TRBJ2-2; D gene ambiguous. CDR1 is SNHLY, CDR2 FYNNEI, per germline. V was shortened by 6 bases and J by 1 base, with 9 bases between the two germline ends. The CDR3 spans 14 residues. The CDR3 region has the DNA TGTGCCAGCAGGGACCCTCGGAACACCGGGGAGCTGTTTTTT. This sequence encodes CASRDPRNTGELFF.

This clone was detected once. V usage is TRBV19 and J usage is TRBJ2-7; the match to TRBD2 covers 12 bases. The junction had 5 bases not matched to a gene; V was cut back by 1 base and J by 7 bases. This CDR3 is built from 15 residues. Germline loops: CDR1 LNHDA, CDR2 SQIVND (reference sequence). In DNA form, the CDR3 reads TGTGCCAGTAGTATAGGACTAGCGGGAGTAGAAGAGCAGTACTTC. It codes for CASSIGLAGVEEQYF. Based on the CDR3 plus reference TRBV19 and TRBJ2-7, the full variable domain is DGGITQSPKYLFRKEGQNVTLSCEQNLNHDAMYWYRQDPGQGLRLIYYSQIVNDFQKGDIAEGYSVSREKKESFPLTVTSAQKNPTAFYLCASSIGLAGVEEQYFGPGTRLTVT.

The chain links TRBV7-2 to TRBJ1-5; perhaps TRBD1 as D (6 bases). The CDR3 spans 16 residues. The germline V and J ends were trimmed by 5 bases and 4 bases, with 18 bases remaining between them. The V gene's germline CDR1 is SGHTA and CDR2 FQGNSA. The CDR3 is CASSRDIINLNQPQHF. CDR3 DNA sequence: TGTGCCAGCAGCCGGGACATCATCAACTTAAATCAGCCCCAGCATTTT.

This CDR3 reads CASGLGFNEQFF. The DNA of the CDR3 is TGTGCCAGTGGACTAGGGTTTAATGAGCAGTTCTTC. The V gene is TRBV19, the J gene TRBJ2-1; 7 bases are a match to TRBD2. This CDR3 is 12 amino acids long. V shed 8 bases, J shed 7 bases, and the junction held 5 bases outside the gene matches. The germline V gene encodes CDR1 LNHDA and CDR2 SQIVND (reference sequence). The variable domain in full, completed from reference TRBV19 and TRBJ2-1, reads DGGITQSPKYLFRKEGQNVTLSCEQNLNHDAMYWYRQDPGQGLRLIYYSQIVNDFQKGDIAEGYSVSREKKESFPLTVTSAQKNPTAFYLCASGLGFNEQFFGPGTRLTVL.

This clone occurred a few times. The chain has TRBV5-5 and TRBJ2-7; possibly TRBD1 for D (6 bases). This CDR3 spans 15 amino acids. The V end lost 4 bases, the J end lost 3 bases, and 17 bases lay between the germline ends. CDR1 and CDR2 from the germline V gene are SGHKS and YYEKEE (reference sequence). CDR3 region: CASSPGPGQNYEQYF. The DNA for the CDR3 is TGTGCCAGCAGCCCTGGGCCGGGACAAAACTACGAGCAGTACTTC. Variable domain in full (rest from reference TRBV5-5 and TRBJ2-7): DAGVTQSPTHLIKTRGQQVTLRCSPISGHKSVSWYQQVLGQGPQFIFQYYEKEERGRGNFPDRFSARQFPNYSSELNVNALLLGDSALYLCASSPGPGQNYEQYFGPGTRLTVT.

In nucleotides, the CDR3 is TGTGCCAGCAGCCCCGTCCACGGGGGACACCACGGGGGCAATGAGCAGTTCTTC. Protein sequence: CASSPVHGGHHGGNEQFF. This sequence joins TRBV7-3 and TRBJ2-1, with D perhaps assigned TRBD1 or TRBD2 (6 bases each). Germline loops: CDR1 SGHTA, CDR2 FQGTGA. The V end lost 5 bases, the J end lost 6 bases, and 26 bases lay between the germline ends. The CDR3 is 18 amino acids.

The rearrangement joins TRBV6-5 to TRBJ1-6; 8 bases are shared with TRBD1. Germline V gene data show CDR1 as MNHEY and CDR2 as SVGAGI. With V trimmed by 4 bases and J by 8 bases, 4 bases remained unmatched. The length of the CDR3 is 14 residues. The CDR3 here is CASSWTGQDSPLHF. DNA of the CDR3: TGTGCCAGCAGTTGGACAGGGCAGGATTCACCCCTCCACTTT.

The rearrangement links TRBV19 to TRBJ2-1; TRBD1 matches at 7 bases. Trimming at V came to 7 bases and at J to 3 bases, leaving 6 bases not matched to a gene. The CDR3 is 14 amino acids. The V gene's germline CDR1 is LNHDA and CDR2 SQIVND (reference sequence). DNA of the CDR3: TGTGCCAGTACCGGGACAGCTTACTACAATGAGCAGTTCTTC. Protein: CASTGTAYYNEQFF. The whole variable domain, filled in from reference TRBV19 and TRBJ2-1, reads DGGITQSPKYLFRKEGQNVTLSCEQNLNHDAMYWYRQDPGQGLRLIYYSQIVNDFQKGDIAEGYSVSREKKESFPLTVTSAQKNPTAFYLCASTGTAYYNEQFFGPGTRLTVL.

By share, this clone ranks as large. The chain uses TRBV6-5 and TRBJ2-1; D ambiguous. The CDR3 runs 12 residues. Per the germline V gene, CDR1 is MNHEY and CDR2 is SVGAGI. V dropped 2 bases and J dropped 7 bases, with 6 bases sitting between them. The CDR3 DNA reads TGTGCCAGCAGTTACGTGGGGAATGAGCAGTTCTTC. The encoded protein is CASSYVGNEQFF.

The chain couples TRBV5-6 to TRBJ2-1, with D possibly being TRBD1 (6 bases). The V end lost 0 bases, the J end lost 9 bases, and 16 bases lay between the germline ends. Germline V lookup: CDR1 SGHDT, CDR2 YYEEEE. There are 15 residues in the CDR3. The CDR3 bases are TGTGCCAGCAGCTTGGCTGGGGGCCGCGTATTTGAGCAGTTCTTC. Translation gives CASSLAGGRVFEQFF.

The chain couples TRBV7-9 to TRBJ2-3, with D unclear. V shed 1 base and J shed 7 bases, with 6 bases lying between them. The CDR3 totals 12 residues. From germline, CDR1 is SEHNR and CDR2 FQNEAQ (reference sequence). The DNA of the CDR3 is TGTGCCAGCAGCTTAGAAGGGAATACGCAGTATTTT. Protein sequence: CASSLEGNTQYF.

The chain couples TRBV7-9 to TRBJ1-1; no definite D call. The CDR3 is 13 residues long. Trimming cost V 3 bases and J 7 bases, with 12 bases left between them. The germline V gene has CDR1 SEHNR and CDR2 FQNEAQ (reference sequence). The CDR3 DNA reads as TGTGCCAGCAGCTTTAGGGATACAAGTGAAGCTTTCTTT. It codes for CASSFRDTSEAFF. Using reference TRBV7-9 and TRBJ1-1 for the parts outside the CDR3, the full variable domain is DTGVSQNPRHKITKRGQNVTFRCDPISEHNRLYWYRQTLGQGPEFLTYFQNEAQLEKSRLLSDRFSAERPKGSFSTLEIQRTEQGDSAMYLCASSFRDTSEAFFGQGTRLTVV.

The chain joins TRBV4-2 to TRBJ2-5; no clear D gene. CDR1 LGHNA and CDR2 YNFKEQ come from the germline V gene. Trimming took 0 bases from V and 3 from J, leaving 2 bases between them. The CDR3 is 12 residues long. The CDR3 DNA reads as TGTGCCAGCAGCCAAGATAAAGAGACCCAGTACTTC. Translation: CASSQDKETQYF.

This clone turned up a few times. The V call is TRBV10-3, the J call TRBJ1-1; 8 positions agree with TRBD1. The trim removed 10 bases at V and 0 bases at J, leaving 4 bases unmatched. CDR1 is ENHRY, CDR2 SYGVKD, per germline. The CDR3 loop spans 13 amino acids. CDR3 DNA sequence: TGTGCCAACCGGGGACAGGTGAACACTGAAGCTTTCTTT. It specifies CANRGQVNTEAFF.

The rearrangement links TRBV7-9 to TRBJ2-3, with D perhaps matching TRBD2 (6 bases). This CDR3 is built from 16 residues. Looked up from germline, CDR1 is SEHNR and CDR2 is FQNEAQ (reference sequence). V gave up 5 bases and J gave up 4 bases, with 19 bases separating them. The CDR3 region has the DNA TGTGCCAGCAGCCCCCAAAGTTGGGGACTTGCAGATACGCAGTATTTT. Encoded protein: CASSPQSWGLADTQYF.

This chain uses TRBV5-1 with TRBJ2-7; D is possibly TRBD2 (6 bases). CDR3 length: 15 residues. Trimming stripped 0 bases from V and 7 bases from J, with 17 bases between. CDR1 and CDR2 from the germline V gene are SGHRS and YFSETQ. CDR3 in amino acids: CASSLAGGVYEEQYF. CDR3 in DNA: TGCGCCAGCAGCTTGGCTGGCGGGGTCTACGAAGAGCAGTACTTC. The entire variable domain, with the rest obtained from reference TRBV5-1 and TRBJ2-7, is as follows: KAGVTQTPRYLIKTRGQQVTLSCSPISGHRSVSWYQQTPGQGLQFLFEYFSETQRNKGNFPGRFSGRQFSNSRSEMNVSTLELGDSALYLCASSLAGGVYEEQYFGPGTRLTVT.

The rearrangement joins TRBV28 to TRBJ2-7; D possibly corresponds to TRBD1 (5 bases). Germline assignment: CDR1 MDHEN and CDR2 SYDVKM. V was clipped by 6 bases and J by 2 bases, with 17 bases between them. The CDR3 runs 15 residues. The CDR3 nucleotides read TGTGCCAGCAGCGACTTTTTCAGGGAAACCTACGAGCAGTACTTC. This encodes CASSDFFRETYEQYF.

This clone is classed as medium-sized. V usage is TRBV5-1 and J usage is TRBJ2-7, with TRBD2 matching over 10 bases. V was pared by 6 bases and J by 6 bases, with 12 bases of the junction left unmatched. This CDR3 comprises 15 residues. CDR1 is SGHRS and CDR2 is YFSETQ in the germline V gene. CDR3 nucleotide sequence: TGCGCCAGCAAAGGCGAACCGGGACTAGCGCCCGAGCAGTACTTC. Translating it yields CASKGEPGLAPEQYF.

The gene calls are TRBV19 and TRBJ2-2, with a possible D match to TRBD1 (5 bases). The CDR3 runs to 14 residues. V was pared by 3 bases and J by 7 bases, with 12 bases between. Germline V gives CDR1 LNHDA, CDR2 SQIVND (reference sequence). The CDR3 here is CASSIQDRYGELFF. The CDR3 DNA follows: TGTGCCAGTAGTATCCAAGACAGATACGGGGAGCTGTTTTTT. Together with reference TRBV19 and TRBJ2-2, the CDR3 gives the full variable domain: DGGITQSPKYLFRKEGQNVTLSCEQNLNHDAMYWYRQDPGQGLRLIYYSQIVNDFQKGDIAEGYSVSREKKESFPLTVTSAQKNPTAFYLCASSIQDRYGELFFGEGSRLTVL.

This chain connects TRBV6-5 to TRBJ1-2; D unresolved. V dropped 9 bases and J dropped 0 bases, with 11 bases sitting between them. The CDR3 is made up of 13 amino acids. Germline loops: CDR1 MNHEY, CDR2 SVGAGI. The chain's CDR3 is CASREMANYGYTF. As DNA, the CDR3 is TGTGCCAGTAGGGAGATGGCTAACTATGGCTACACCTTC.

This clone was recorded only once. The chain links TRBV7-6 to TRBJ2-5, with TRBD2 identical over 7 bases. The V and J ends lost 1 base and 7 bases, in that order; junction bases with no gene match: 9. Germline V gene lookup returns CDR1 SGHVS and CDR2 FNYEAQ. This CDR3 has 15 residues. DNA of the CDR3: TGTGCCAGCAGCTTAGTTGCTAGCTGGGGGGGGACCCAGTACTTC. Amino acids: CASSLVASWGGTQYF.

V is TRBV2 and J is TRBJ1-5, with D possibly matching TRBD1 (6 bases). CDR1 is SNHLY, CDR2 FYNNEI, per germline. This CDR3 region has 15 residues. The ends were cut back, 7 bases at V and 2 bases at J, with 15 bases in the middle. CDR3 amino acids: CASIISPGGNQPQHF. CDR3 sequence (DNA): TGTGCCAGCATCATTTCGCCAGGGGGCAATCAGCCCCAGCATTTT. Full variable domain (outside the CDR3, taken from reference TRBV2 and TRBJ1-5): EPEVTQTPSHQVTQMGQEVILRCVPISNHLYFYWYRQILGQKVEFLVSFYNNEISEKSEIFDDQFSVERPDGSNFTLKIRSTKLEDSAMYFCASIISPGGNQPQHFGDGTRLSIL.

This clone was detected a few times. This rearrangement joins TRBV6-5 to TRBJ1-2; D remains unclear. Germline V gives CDR1 MNHEY, CDR2 SVGAGI. The CDR3 contains 13 residues. V was shortened by 8 bases and J by 6 bases, with 16 bases between the two germline ends. Here the CDR3 DNA reads TGTGCCAGCCGGTTGGGCTCCTTCAATGGCTACACCTTC. Its protein product is CASRLGSFNGYTF.

The V gene is TRBV4-3, the J gene TRBJ2-7; 13 positions agree with TRBD2. Germline V gene data show CDR1 as LGHNA and CDR2 as YSLEER. Trimming took 0 bases from V and 2 from J; bases not matched to a gene: 10. The CDR3 has 19 residues. The CDR3 here is CASSQDLPGLAGPPYEQYF. The CDR3 DNA follows: TGCGCCAGCAGCCAAGATCTTCCGGGACTAGCGGGGCCTCCCTACGAGCAGTACTTC.